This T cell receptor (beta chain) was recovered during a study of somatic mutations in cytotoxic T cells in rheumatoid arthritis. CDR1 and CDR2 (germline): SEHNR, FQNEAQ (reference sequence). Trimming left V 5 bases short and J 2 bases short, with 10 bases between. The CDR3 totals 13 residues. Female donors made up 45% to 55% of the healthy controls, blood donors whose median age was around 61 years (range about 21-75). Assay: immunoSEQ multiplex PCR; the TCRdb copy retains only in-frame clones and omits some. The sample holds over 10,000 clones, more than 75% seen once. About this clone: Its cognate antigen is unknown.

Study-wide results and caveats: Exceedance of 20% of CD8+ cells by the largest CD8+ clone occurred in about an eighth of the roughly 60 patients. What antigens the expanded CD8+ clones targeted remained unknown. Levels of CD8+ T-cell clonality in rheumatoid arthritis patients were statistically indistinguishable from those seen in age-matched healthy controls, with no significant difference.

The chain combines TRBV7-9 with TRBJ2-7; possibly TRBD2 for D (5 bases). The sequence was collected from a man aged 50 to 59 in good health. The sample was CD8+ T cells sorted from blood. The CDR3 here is CASSANGAYEQYV. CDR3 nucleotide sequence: TGTGCCAGCAGCGCAAACGGGGCCTACGAGCAGTACGTC.